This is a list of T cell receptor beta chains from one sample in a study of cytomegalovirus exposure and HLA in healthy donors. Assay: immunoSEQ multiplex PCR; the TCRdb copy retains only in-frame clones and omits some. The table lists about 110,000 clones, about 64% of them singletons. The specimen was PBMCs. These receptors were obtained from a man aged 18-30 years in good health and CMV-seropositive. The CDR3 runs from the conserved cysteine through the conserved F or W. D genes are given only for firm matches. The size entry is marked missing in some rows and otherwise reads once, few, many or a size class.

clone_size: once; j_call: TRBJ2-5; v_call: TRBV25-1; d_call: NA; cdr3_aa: CASSGTGWGLETQYF; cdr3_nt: TGTGCCAGCAGTGGAACAGGGTGGGGGTTGGAGACCCAGTACTTC
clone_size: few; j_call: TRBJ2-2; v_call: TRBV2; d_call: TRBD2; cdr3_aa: CASRLPLATGELFF; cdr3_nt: TGTGCCAGCAGGCTACCACTAGCGACCGGGGAGCTGTTTTTT
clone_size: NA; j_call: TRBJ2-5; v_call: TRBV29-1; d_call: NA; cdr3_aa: CSVVQGFQYF; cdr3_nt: TGCAGCGTGGTCCAGGGGTTCCAGTACTTC
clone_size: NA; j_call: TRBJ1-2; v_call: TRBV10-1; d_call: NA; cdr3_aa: CASSESRGFGYGYTF; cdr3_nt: TGCGCCAGCAGTGAGTCAAGGGGCTTTGGCTATGGCTACACCTTC
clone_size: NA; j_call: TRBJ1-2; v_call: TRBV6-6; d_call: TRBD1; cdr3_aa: CASSPGQGGYTF; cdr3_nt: TGTGCCAGCAGCCCCGGACAGGGGGGCTACACCTTC
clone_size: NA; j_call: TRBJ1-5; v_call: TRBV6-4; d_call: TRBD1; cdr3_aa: CASTDRGGGNQPQHF; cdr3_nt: TGTGCCAGCACCGACAGGGGAGGCGGCAATCAGCCCCAGCATTTT
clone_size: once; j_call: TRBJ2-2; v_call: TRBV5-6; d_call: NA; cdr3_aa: CASSFRSSTGELFF; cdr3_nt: TGTGCCAGCAGCTTTCGTAGTTCCACCGGGGAGCTGTTTTTT
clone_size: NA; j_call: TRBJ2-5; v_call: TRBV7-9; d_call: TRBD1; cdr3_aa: CASSPRTGVEEETQYF; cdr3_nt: TGTGCCAGCAGCCCACGGACAGGGGTGGAGGAAGAGACCCAGTACTTC
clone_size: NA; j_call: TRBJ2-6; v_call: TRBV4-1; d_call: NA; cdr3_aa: CASSRAGARPGANVLTF; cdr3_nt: TGCGCCAGCAGCCGGGCGGGGGCGCGACCCGGGGCCAACGTCCTGACTTTC
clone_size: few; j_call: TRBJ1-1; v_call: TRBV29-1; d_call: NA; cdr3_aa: CSVVARNTEAFF; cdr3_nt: TGCAGCGTTGTCGCCAGGAACACTGAAGCTTTCTTT
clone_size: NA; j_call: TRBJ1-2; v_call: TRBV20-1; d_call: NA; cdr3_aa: CSATGDYGYTF; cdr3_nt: TGCAGTGCTACGGGTGACTATGGCTACACCTTC
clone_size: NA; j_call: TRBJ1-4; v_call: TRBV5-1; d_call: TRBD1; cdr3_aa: CASSLEHRGSNEKLFF; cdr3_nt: TGCGCCAGCAGCTTGGAGCACAGGGGAAGTAATGAAAAACTGTTTTTT
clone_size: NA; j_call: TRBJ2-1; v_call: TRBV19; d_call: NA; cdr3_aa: CASNQGSNEQFF; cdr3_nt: TGTGCCAGTAATCAGGGGAGCAATGAGCAGTTCTTC
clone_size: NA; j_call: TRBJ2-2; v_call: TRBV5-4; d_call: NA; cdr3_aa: CASSFGRGELFF; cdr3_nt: TGTGCCAGCAGCTTCGGTCGCGGGGAGCTGTTTTTT
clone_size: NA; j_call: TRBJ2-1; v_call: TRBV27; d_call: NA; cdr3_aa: CASSRTVTTRLYNEQFF; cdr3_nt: TGTGCCAGCAGTCGGACAGTGACTACTCGCCTCTACAATGAGCAGTTCTTC
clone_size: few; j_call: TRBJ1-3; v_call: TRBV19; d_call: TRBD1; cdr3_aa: CASSTGQGAGNTIYF; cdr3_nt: TGTGCCAGTAGTACCGGACAGGGGGCTGGAAACACCATATATTTT
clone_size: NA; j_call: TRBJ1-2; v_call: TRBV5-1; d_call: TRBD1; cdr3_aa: CASSLGQGHHGYTF; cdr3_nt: TGCGCCAGCAGCTTGGGACAGGGGCATCATGGCTACACCTTC
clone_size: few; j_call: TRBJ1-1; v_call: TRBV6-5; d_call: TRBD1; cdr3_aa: CASSYSNRGNTEAFF; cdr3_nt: TGTGCCAGCAGTTACTCTAACAGGGGAAACACTGAAGCTTTCTTT
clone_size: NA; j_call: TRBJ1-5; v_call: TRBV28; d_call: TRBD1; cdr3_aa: CASSLRGGANNQPQHF; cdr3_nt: TGTGCCAGCAGTCTCCGAGGGGGCGCGAACAATCAGCCCCAGCATTTT
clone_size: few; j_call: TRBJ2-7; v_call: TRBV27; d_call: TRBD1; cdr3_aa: CASSPGPDREFYEQYF; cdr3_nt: TGTGCCAGCAGTCCCGGACCCGACAGGGAATTCTACGAGCAGTACTTC
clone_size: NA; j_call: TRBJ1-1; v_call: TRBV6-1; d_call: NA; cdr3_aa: CASSQLNTEAFF; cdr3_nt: TGTGCCAGCAGTCAGTTGAACACTGAAGCTTTCTTT
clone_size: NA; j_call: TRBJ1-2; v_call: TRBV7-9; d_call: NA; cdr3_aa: CASSLGIGDDGYTF; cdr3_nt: TGTGCCAGCAGCTTAGGGATAGGGGATGATGGCTACACCTTC
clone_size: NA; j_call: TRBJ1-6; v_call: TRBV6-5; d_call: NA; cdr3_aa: CASSYSTQGGSPLHF; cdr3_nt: TGTGCCAGCAGTTACTCGACACAGGGTGGTTCACCCCTCCACTTT
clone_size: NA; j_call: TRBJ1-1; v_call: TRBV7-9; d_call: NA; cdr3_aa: CASTIEANTEAFF; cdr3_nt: TGTGCCAGCACCATTGAGGCAAACACTGAAGCTTTCTTT
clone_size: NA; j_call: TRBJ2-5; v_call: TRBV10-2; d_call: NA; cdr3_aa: CASRHLRGDSETQYF; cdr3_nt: TGCGCCAGCAGACACCTTCGGGGAGATTCAGAGACCCAGTACTTC
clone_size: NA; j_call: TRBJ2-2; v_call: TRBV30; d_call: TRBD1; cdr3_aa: CAWSARGRNTGELFF; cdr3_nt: TGTGCCTGGAGTGCGAGGGGGCGGAACACCGGGGAGCTGTTTTTT
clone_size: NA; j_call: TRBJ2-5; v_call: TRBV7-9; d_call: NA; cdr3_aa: CASSLGGGETQYF; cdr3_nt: TGTGCCAGCAGCTTGGGGGGTGGAGAGACCCAGTACTTC
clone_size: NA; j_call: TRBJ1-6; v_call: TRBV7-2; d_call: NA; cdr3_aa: CASSLQGGNSPLHF; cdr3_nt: TGTGCCAGCAGCTTACAGGGAGGGAATTCACCCCTCCACTTT
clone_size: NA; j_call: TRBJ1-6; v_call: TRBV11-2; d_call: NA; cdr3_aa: CASSFGVSPLHF; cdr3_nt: TGTGCCAGCAGCTTCGGGGTTTCACCCCTCCACTTT
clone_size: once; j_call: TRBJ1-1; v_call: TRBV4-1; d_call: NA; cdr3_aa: CASSQVDSLNTEAFF; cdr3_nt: TGCGCCAGCAGCCAAGTAGACAGCCTGAACACTGAAGCTTTCTTT
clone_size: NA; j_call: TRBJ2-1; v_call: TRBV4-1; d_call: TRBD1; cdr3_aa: CASSQGGTGGYEQFF; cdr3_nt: TGCGCCAGCAGCCAAGGAGGGACAGGGGGCTATGAGCAGTTCTTC
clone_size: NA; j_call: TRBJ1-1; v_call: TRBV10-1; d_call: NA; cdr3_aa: CATYTPGGKKNMNTEAFF; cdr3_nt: TGCGCCACCTACACTCCGGGGGGGAAGAAGAACATGAACACTGAAGCTTTCTTT
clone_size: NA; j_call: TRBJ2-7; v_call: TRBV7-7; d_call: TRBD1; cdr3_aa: CASRPRQGALEQYF; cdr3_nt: TGTGCCAGCAGACCGAGACAGGGGGCTCTTGAGCAGTACTTC
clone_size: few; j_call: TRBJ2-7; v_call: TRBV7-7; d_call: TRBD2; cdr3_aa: CASSLSSGESYEQYF; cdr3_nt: TGTGCCAGCAGCTTATCTAGCGGGGAATCCTACGAGCAGTACTTC
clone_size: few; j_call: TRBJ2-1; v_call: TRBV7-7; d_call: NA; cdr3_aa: CASSLKGKQNEQFF; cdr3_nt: TGTGCCAGCAGCTTAAAGGGGAAGCAAAATGAGCAGTTCTTC
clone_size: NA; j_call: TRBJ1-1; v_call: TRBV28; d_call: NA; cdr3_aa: CASSEQGNTEAFF; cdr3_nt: TGTGCCAGCAGTGAACAGGGTAACACTGAAGCTTTCTTT
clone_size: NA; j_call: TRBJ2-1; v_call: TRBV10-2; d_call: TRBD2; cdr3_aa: CASRNSGGASNEQFF; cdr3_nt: TGCGCCAGCAGGAATAGCGGGGGGGCCTCCAATGAGCAGTTCTTC
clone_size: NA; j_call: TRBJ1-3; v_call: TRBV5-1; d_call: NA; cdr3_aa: CASSLGAGTGNTIYF; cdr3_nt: TGCGCCAGCAGCTTGGGTGCGGGAACTGGAAACACCATATATTTT
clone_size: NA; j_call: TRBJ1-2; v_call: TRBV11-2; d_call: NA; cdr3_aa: CASSSTPRNYGYTF; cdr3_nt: TGTGCCAGCAGTTCCACCCCCCGGAACTATGGCTACACCTTC
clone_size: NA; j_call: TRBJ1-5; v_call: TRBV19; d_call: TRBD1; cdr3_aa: CASTDSGRGDQPQHF; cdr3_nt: TGTGCCAGTACAGATAGCGGCAGGGGGGACCAGCCCCAGCATTTT
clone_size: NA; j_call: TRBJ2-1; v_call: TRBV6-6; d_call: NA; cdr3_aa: CASSYSTAPSYNEQFF; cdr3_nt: TGTGCCAGCAGTTACTCGACAGCTCCGTCCTACAATGAGCAGTTCTTC
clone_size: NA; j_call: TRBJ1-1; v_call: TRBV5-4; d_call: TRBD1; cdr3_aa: CASSLWDRREAFF; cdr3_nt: TGTGCCAGCAGCTTGTGGGACAGAAGAGAAGCTTTCTTT
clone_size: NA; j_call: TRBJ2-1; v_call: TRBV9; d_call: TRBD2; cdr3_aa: CASSVGLAGPMSYNEQFF; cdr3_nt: TGTGCCAGCAGCGTAGGGCTAGCGGGGCCGATGTCCTACAATGAGCAGTTCTTC
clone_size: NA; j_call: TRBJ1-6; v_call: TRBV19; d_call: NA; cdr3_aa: CASSIARDSPLHF; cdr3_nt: TGTGCCAGTAGTATAGCACGCGATTCACCCCTCCACTTT
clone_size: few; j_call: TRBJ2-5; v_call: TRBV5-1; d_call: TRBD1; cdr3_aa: CASSLGAGGMRETQYF; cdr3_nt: TGCGCCAGCAGCTTGGGGGCAGGGGGAATGCGAGAGACCCAGTACTTC
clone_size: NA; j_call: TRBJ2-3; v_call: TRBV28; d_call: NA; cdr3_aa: CASSSPNGATDTQYF; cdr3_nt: TGTGCCAGCAGCTCTCCGAACGGAGCTACAGATACGCAGTATTTT
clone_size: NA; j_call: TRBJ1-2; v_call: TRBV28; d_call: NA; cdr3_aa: CASSFRGGLDGYTF; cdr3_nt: TGTGCCAGCAGTTTTAGGGGAGGTTTGGATGGCTACACCTTC
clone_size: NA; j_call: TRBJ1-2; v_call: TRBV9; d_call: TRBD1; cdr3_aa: CASSPRVRGRPYGTYGYTF; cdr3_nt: TGTGCCAGCAGCCCCCGGGTCAGGGGGCGCCCCTATGGAACCTATGGCTACACCTTC
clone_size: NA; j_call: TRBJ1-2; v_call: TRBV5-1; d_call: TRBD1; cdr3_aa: CASSLDPGQEYTF; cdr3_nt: TGCGCCAGCAGCTTGGACCCGGGACAGGAATACACCTTC
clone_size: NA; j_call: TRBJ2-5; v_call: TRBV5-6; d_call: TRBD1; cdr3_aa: CASSLVTGGEETQYF; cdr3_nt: TGTGCCAGCAGCTTGGTGACAGGGGGCGAGGAGACCCAGTACTTC
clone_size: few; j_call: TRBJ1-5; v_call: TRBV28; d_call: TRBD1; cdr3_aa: CASSSRQGRQPQHF; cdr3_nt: TGTGCCAGCAGTTCGAGACAGGGACGGCAGCCCCAGCATTTT
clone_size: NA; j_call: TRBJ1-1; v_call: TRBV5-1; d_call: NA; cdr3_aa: CASSIRENTEAFF; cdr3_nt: TGCGCCAGCAGCATCAGGGAGAACACTGAAGCTTTCTTT
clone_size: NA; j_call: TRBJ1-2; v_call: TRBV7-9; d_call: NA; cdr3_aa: CASSLQGPLDGYTF; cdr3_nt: TGTGCCAGCAGCCTACAGGGCCCCCTGGATGGCTACACCTTC